This TCR beta chain was obtained from a study of T cells expressing NK-cell markers. The CDR3 has 17 residues. One entry per CDR3 protein, without DNA, is what TCRdb gives after re-calling the 5' RACE reads. Recorded for this sample: about 450,000 distinct CDR3 sequences. The sample consisted of blood T cells: a sorted CD56 or NKG2C T cell subset, CD4+ or CD8+ T cells, or bulk PBMC T cells (not recorded which). The TCR comes from a woman aged 18 to 75 in good health. The V call is TRBV23-1, the J call TRBJ2-5; TCRdb gives TRBD2 as the D gene, but with no DNA this cannot be confirmed. TRBV23-1 is labeled an ORF, and its function is uncertain. The CDR3 region is CASSQGGPQRAQETQYF.